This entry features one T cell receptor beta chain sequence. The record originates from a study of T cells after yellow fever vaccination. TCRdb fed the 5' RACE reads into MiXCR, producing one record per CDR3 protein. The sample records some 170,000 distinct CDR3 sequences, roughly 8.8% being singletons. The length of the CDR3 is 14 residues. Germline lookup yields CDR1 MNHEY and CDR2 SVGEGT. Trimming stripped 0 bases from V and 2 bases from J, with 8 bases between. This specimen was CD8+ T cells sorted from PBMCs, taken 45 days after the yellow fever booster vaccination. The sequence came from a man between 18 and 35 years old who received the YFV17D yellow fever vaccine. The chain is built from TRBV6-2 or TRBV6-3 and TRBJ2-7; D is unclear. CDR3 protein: CASSYSTAAYEQYF. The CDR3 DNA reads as TGTGCCAGCAGTTACTCAACCGCCGCCTACGAGCAGTACTTC.